The next 16 T cell receptor beta chains were all read from a single sample in a study of cytomegalovirus exposure and HLA in healthy donors. This PCR relied on a set of 60 Vbeta primers and 13 Jbeta primers. TCRdb's table, derived via immunoSEQ multiplex PCR, lists solely in-frame clones and lacks some. The data show some 130,000 clones, with around 79% seen just once and around 1.3% held by the top ten. Sequencing input: PBMCs. These receptors were obtained from a woman in her thirties or forties in good health and CMV-seronegative.

The gene calls are TRBV7-9 and TRBJ2-7, with TRBD2 matching over 8 bases. The V segment lost 3 bases and the J segment 4 bases; nucleotides outside the gene matches: 2. From germline, CDR1 is SEHNR and CDR2 FQNEAQ (reference sequence). This CDR3 comprises 13 residues. The DNA of the CDR3 is TGTGCCAGCAGCTTGAGCGGGGGATACGAGCAGTACTTC. It is translated as CASSLSGGYEQYF.

The sample holds a few counts of this clone. V gene TRBV5-4 combines with J gene TRBJ2-7, with 13 bases matching TRBD2. The junction had 4 bases not matched to a gene; V was cut back by 2 bases and J by 2 bases. The CDR3 is 16 residues long. Germline CDR1 SGHNT, CDR2 YYREEE (reference sequence). The CDR3 loop reads CASSLGLAGAAYEQYF. The CDR3 DNA follows: TGTGCCAGCAGCTTAGGACTAGCGGGGGCCGCCTACGAGCAGTACTTC.

This clone appeared a few times. This chain links TRBV28 with TRBJ1-1; D remains ambiguous. The germline V gene encodes CDR1 MDHEN and CDR2 SYDVKM. Deletions cut 6 bases from V and 0 bases from J, with 11 bases between. This CDR3 has 14 amino acids. This CDR3 is CASRFRGVNTEAFF. CDR3 bases: TGTGCCAGCAGGTTCCGGGGAGTGAACACTGAAGCTTTCTTT.

The chain carries TRBV7-9 and TRBJ2-1; D uncertain. The V gene lost 1 base and the J gene lost 8 bases, with 12 bases spanning the gap. Germline V CDR1 and CDR2: SEHNR, FQNEAQ (reference sequence). This CDR3 is built from 14 residues. The CDR3 sequence is CASSLGILGHEQFF. CDR3 coding DNA: TGTGCCAGCAGCTTAGGGATTTTGGGCCATGAGCAGTTCTTC.

Points on this clone: The germline gene is not matched at one end of the junction; a read error may be the cause. This chain joins TRBV15 and TRBJ2-3; 8 bases fit TRBD1. CDR1 LNHNV and CDR2 YYDKDF come from the germline V gene (reference sequence). The CDR3 has 15 residues. CDR3 sequence (DNA): TGTGCCACCAGCAGGCGACAGGGGAGCAGAGATACGCAGTATTTT. Protein product: CATSRRQGSRDTQYF.

The genes are TRBV5-4 and TRBJ1-3; 8 bases align to TRBD1. Trimming cost V 4 bases and J 1 base; bases outside gene matches: 13. The CDR3 is made up of 18 amino acids. CDR1 is SGHNT and CDR2 is YYREEE in the germline V gene (reference sequence). CDR3 sequence: CASSPARIRGRSGNTIYF. The CDR3 nucleotides are TGTGCCAGCAGCCCTGCAAGGATCAGGGGGCGATCTGGAAACACCATATATTTT.

This clone was observed once. The V call is TRBV30, the J call TRBJ1-2, with 8 nucleotides matching TRBD1. This CDR3 comprises 14 residues. Germline loops: CDR1 GTSNPN, CDR2 SVGIG (reference sequence). Trimming at V came to 2 bases and at J to 7 bases, leaving 9 bases not matched to a gene. CDR3 nucleotides: TGTGCCTGGAGTATTGACAGGGGCCAGGGTGGCTACACCTTC. It is translated as CAWSIDRGQGGYTF.

The rearrangement joins TRBV5-1 to TRBJ1-1; no clear D. The germline V gene encodes CDR1 SGHRS and CDR2 YFSETQ. The germline V and J ends were trimmed by 4 bases and 5 bases, with 18 bases remaining between them. The CDR3 loop spans 15 amino acids. This chain's CDR3 is CASSVDRDLGTEAFF. CDR3 DNA sequence: TGCGCCAGCAGCGTGGACCGGGATCTAGGTACTGAAGCTTTCTTT.

The chain employs TRBV19 and TRBJ1-1, with a weak D call TRBD1 (5 bases). In germline, CDR1 is LNHDA, CDR2 SQIVND (reference sequence). V was pared by 1 base and J by 4 bases, with 7 bases between. This CDR3 region has 13 residues. The CDR3 reads CASSIATATEAFF. In DNA form, the CDR3 reads TGTGCCAGTAGTATAGCGACAGCCACTGAAGCTTTCTTT.

This rearrangement joins TRBV7-6 to TRBJ1-2, with a tentative D call TRBD1 (6 bases). Germline lookup yields CDR1 SGHVS and CDR2 FNYEAQ. This CDR3 is 13 amino acids long. V was trimmed by 2 bases and J by 8 bases, leaving 12 bases between them. CDR3 sequence: CASSLSWGQGYTF. CDR3 coding DNA: TGTGCCAGCAGCTTATCGTGGGGGCAGGGCTACACCTTC.

This chain uses TRBV7-2 with TRBJ2-2, with TRBD1 matching 8 bases. Germline trimming cut 4 bases from V and 6 bases from J; bases unmatched to any gene: 13. There are 17 residues in the CDR3. Looked up from germline, CDR1 is SGHTA and CDR2 is FQGNSA. The CDR3 DNA is TGTGCCAGCAGCTCCTCTTCGACAGGGGTTAGATCCGGGGAGCTGTTTTTT. This translates into CASSSSSTGVRSGELFF. Combining the CDR3 with reference TRBV7-2 and TRBJ2-2 gives the whole variable domain GAGVSQSPSNKVTEKGKDVELRCDPISGHTALYWYRQSLGQGLEFLIYFQGNSAPDKSGLPSDRFSAERTGGSVSTLTIQRTQQEDSAVYLCASSSSSTGVRSGELFFGEGSRLTVL.

The chain combines TRBV4-3 with TRBJ2-2, with D possibly being TRBD2 (6 bases). V dropped 1 base and J dropped 7 bases, with 7 bases sitting between them. CDR1 and CDR2 (germline): LGHNA, YSLEER. The CDR3 totals 13 residues. The CDR3, as DNA: TGCGCCAGCAGCCAAGTGGGGGGCGGGGAGCTGTTTTTT. Amino acids: CASSQVGGGELFF.

The chain carries TRBV7-2 and TRBJ2-1; 9 positions agree with TRBD2. After removal of 7 bases from V and 6 bases from J, the junction contained 7 bases not matched to a gene. Germline-derived CDR1 and CDR2 are SGHTA and FQGNSA. CDR3 length: 14 amino acids. CDR3 residues: CASTRAGGLNEQFF. In DNA form, the CDR3 reads TGTGCCAGCACAAGGGCGGGGGGGCTCAATGAGCAGTTCTTC.

This rearrangement joins TRBV30 to TRBJ1-1, with a tentative D call TRBD1 (6 bases). Germline CDR1 and CDR2: GTSNPN and SVGIG (reference sequence). The CDR3 consists of 12 residues. Deletions cut 5 bases from V and 11 bases from J, with 18 bases between. As DNA, the CDR3 is TGTGCCTGGGGTACAGGGTACAATTTGGCTTTCTTT. Its translation: CAWGTGYNLAFF.

V usage is TRBV6-4 and J usage is TRBJ1-4; D gene unclear. Trimming shortened V by 2 bases and J by 4 bases, and 20 bases separated the two germline ends. The CDR3 totals 18 residues. The germline CDR1 and CDR2 sequences are MRHNA and SNTAGT. In nucleotides, the CDR3 is TGTGCCAGCAGTGACCCCGAGGGCACTGCTTATTTTAATGAAAAACTGTTTTTT. Encoded protein: CASSDPEGTAYFNEKLFF.

CDR3 sequence reads: CASRTTGSGDTEAFF. The DNA of the CDR3 is TGTGCCAGCAGAACAACAGGGTCCGGGGACACTGAAGCTTTCTTT. The chain carries TRBV6-5 and TRBJ1-1, with D possibly being TRBD1 (6 bases). This CDR3 has 15 amino acids. V was clipped by 6 bases and J by 3 bases, with 17 bases between them. Germline V CDR1 and CDR2: MNHEY, SVGAGI.